This record looks at one TCR beta chain sequence and its context. The authors ran the immunoSEQ assay, v3.0, at survey level. Repertoires were generated with immunoSEQ multiplex PCR, while TCRdb's copy carries only in-frame clones and drops some. Among 45,000 to 50,000 clones listed, roughly 80% were seen once. The V and J ends lost 5 bases and 0 bases, in that order; junction bases with no gene match: 8. CDR3 length: 16 amino acids. CDR1 and CDR2 (germline): SGHTA, FQGNSA. This entry comes from a study of long-term antiretroviral therapy in people with HIV. The chain links TRBV7-2 to TRBJ2-3; 7 positions match TRBD2. The clonotype was recovered from a woman aged 18-29 years with HIV. The sample consisted of unsorted PBMCs, taken 0.8 years after starting antiretroviral therapy. The CDR3, as DNA: TGTGCCAGCAGCCCACGACTTAGCGGGAGCACAGATACGCAGTATTTT. This gives the protein CASSPRLSGSTDTQYF.